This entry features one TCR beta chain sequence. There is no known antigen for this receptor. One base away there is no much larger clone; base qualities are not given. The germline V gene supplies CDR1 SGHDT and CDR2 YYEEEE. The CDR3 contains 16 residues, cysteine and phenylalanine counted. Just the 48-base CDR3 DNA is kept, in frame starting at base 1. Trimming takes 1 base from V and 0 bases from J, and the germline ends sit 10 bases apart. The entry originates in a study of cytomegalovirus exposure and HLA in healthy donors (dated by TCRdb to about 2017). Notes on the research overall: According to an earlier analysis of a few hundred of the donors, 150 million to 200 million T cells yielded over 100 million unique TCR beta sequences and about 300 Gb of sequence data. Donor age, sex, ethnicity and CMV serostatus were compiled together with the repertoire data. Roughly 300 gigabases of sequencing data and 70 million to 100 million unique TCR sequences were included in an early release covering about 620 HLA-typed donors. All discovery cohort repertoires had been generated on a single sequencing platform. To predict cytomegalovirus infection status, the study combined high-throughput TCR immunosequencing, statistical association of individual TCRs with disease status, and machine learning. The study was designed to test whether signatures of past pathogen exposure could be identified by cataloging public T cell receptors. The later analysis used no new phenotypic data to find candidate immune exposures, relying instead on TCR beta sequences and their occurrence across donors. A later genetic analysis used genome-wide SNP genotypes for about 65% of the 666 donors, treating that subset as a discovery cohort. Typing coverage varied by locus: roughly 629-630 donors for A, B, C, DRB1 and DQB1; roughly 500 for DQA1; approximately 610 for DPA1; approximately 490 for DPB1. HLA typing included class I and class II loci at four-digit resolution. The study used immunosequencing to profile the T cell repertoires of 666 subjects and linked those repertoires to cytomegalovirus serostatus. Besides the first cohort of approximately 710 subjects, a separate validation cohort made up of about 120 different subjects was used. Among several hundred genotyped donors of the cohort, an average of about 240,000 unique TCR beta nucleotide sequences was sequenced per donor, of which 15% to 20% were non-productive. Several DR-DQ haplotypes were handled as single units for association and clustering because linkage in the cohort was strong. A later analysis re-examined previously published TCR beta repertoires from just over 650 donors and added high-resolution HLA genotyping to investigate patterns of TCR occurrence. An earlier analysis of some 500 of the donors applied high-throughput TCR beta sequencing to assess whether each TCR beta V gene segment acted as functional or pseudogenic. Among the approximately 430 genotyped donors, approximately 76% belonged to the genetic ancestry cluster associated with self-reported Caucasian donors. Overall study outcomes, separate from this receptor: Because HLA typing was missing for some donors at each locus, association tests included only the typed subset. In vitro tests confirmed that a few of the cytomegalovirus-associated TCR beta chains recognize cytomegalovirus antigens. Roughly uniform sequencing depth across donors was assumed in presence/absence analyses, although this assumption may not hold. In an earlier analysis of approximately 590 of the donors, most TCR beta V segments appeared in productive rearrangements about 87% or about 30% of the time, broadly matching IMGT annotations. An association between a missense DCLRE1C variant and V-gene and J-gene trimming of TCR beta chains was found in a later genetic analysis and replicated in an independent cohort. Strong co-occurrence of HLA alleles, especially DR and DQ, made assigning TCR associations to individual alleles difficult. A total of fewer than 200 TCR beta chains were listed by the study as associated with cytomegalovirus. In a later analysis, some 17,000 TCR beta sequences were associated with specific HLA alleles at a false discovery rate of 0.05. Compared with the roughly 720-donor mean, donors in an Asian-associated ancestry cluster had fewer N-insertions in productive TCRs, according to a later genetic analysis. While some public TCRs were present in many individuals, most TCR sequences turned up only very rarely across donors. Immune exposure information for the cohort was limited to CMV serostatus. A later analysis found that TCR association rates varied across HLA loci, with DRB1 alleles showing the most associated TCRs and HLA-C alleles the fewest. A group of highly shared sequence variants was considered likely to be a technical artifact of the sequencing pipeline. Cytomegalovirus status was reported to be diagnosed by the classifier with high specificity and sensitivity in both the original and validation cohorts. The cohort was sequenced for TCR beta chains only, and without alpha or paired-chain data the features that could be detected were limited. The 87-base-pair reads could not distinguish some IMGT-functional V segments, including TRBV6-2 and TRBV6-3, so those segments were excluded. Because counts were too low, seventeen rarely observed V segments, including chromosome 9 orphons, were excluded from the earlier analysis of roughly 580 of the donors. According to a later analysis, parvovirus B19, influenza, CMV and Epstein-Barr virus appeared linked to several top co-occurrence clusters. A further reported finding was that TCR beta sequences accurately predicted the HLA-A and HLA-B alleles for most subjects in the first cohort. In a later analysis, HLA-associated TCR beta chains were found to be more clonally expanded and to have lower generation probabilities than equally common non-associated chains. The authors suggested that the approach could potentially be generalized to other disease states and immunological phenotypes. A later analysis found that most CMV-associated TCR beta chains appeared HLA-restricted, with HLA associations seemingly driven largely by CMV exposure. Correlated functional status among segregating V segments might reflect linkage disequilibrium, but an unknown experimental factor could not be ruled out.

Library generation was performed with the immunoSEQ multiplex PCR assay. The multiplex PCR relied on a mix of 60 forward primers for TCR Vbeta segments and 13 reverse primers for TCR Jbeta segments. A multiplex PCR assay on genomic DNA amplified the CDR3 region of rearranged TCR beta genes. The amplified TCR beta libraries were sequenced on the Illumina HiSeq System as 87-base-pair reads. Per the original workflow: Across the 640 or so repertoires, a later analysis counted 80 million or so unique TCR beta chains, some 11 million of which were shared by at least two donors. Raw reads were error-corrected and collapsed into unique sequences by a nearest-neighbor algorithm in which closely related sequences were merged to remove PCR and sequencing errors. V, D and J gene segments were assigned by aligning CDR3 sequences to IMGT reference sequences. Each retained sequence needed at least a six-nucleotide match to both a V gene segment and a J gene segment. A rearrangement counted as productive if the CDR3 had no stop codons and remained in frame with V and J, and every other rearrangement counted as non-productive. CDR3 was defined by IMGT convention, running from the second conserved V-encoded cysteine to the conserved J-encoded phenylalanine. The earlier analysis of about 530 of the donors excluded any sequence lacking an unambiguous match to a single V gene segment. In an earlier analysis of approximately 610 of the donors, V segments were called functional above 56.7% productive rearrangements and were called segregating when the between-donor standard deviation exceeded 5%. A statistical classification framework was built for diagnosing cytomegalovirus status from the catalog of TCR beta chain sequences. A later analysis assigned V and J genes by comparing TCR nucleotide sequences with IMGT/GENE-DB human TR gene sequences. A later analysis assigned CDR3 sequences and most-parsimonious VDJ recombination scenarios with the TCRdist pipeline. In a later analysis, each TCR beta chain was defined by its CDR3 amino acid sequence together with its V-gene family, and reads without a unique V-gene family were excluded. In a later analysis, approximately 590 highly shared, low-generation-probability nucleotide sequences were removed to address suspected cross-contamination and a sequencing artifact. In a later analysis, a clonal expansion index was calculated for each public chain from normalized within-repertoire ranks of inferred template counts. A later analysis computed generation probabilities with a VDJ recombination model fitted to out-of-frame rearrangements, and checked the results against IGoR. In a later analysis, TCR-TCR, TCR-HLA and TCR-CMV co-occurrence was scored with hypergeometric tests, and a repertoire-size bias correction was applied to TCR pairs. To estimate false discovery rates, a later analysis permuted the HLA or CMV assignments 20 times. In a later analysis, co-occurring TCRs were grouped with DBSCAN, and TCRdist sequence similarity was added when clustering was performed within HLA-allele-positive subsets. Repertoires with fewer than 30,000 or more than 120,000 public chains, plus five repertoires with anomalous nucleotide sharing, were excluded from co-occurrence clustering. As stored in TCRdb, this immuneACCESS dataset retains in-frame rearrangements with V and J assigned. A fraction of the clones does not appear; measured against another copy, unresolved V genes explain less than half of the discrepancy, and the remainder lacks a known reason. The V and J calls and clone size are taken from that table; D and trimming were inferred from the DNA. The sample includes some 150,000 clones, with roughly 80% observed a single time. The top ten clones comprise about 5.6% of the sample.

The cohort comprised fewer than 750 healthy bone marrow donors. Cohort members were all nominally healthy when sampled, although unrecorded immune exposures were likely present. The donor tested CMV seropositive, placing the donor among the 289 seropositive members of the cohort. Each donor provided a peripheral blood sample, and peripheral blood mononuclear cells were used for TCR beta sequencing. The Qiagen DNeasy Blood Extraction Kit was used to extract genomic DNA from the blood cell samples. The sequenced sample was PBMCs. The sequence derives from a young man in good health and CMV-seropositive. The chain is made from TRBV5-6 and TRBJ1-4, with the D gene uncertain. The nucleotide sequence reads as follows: TGTGCCAGCAGCTTGAAAAGACTGGCAACTAATGAAAAACTGTTTTTT. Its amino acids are CASSLKRLATNEKLFF.